The rows below give T cell receptor beta chains drawn from one sample of a study of human T cells and chemical hapten exposure. TCRdb ran MiXCR on the RACE reads and lists one entry per CDR3 protein. Seen here are 360,000 or so distinct CDR3 sequences, over 6% observed once, and the top ten hold around 6.1%. Sample: whole blood, taken in connection with sensitization to the hapten diphenylcyclopropenone (DPC). The receptors originated from a woman under 30 with alopecia areata. Some clones in this sample may be carry-over from other donors' samples. The CDR3 runs from the conserved cysteine through the conserved F or W. A D gene is named only where the DNA matches it firmly. Some rows mark clone size as missing; the rest say once, few, many or name a class of expanded clone.

J gene | clone size | V gene | D gene | CDR3 DNA | CDR3 protein
TRBJ1-6 | many | TRBV7-2 | TRBD1 | TGTGCCAGCAGCTCGGGACAGCATAATTCACCCCTCCACTTT | CASSSGQHNSPLHF
TRBJ2-1 | many | TRBV20-1 | TRBD2 | TGCAGTGGGACTAGCGGGGGGGCGCATGAGCAGTTCTTC | CSGTSGGAHEQFF
TRBJ1-5 | few | TRBV27 | NA | TGTGCCAGCAGTTGGCAGGGTACGGGCAATCAGCCCCAGCATTTT | CASSWQGTGNQPQHF
TRBJ1-3 | NA | TRBV12-3/TRBV12-4 | NA | TGTGCCAGCAGTTACGTCGACACGAACCCTGGAAACACCATATATTTT | CASSYVDTNPGNTIYF
TRBJ2-7 | NA | TRBV6-6 | TRBD2 | TGTGCCAGCAAGGGAGCGGGGGGGCGCGAGCAGTACTTC | CASKGAGGREQYF
TRBJ2-5 | many | TRBV5-1 | NA | TGTGCCAGCAGCTTGGCAGAGACCCAGTACTTC | CASSLAETQYF
TRBJ1-1 | NA | TRBV6-5 | NA | TGTGCCAGCAGTTACTCCAGGACTGCGAACACTGAAGCTTTCTTT | CASSYSRTANTEAFF
TRBJ1-1 | many | TRBV5-1 | NA | TGCGCCAGCAGCTCCCAGTCCCACCTCACTGAAGCTTTCTTT | CASSSQSHLTEAFF
TRBJ2-5 | few | TRBV3-1 | TRBD2 | TGTGCCAGCAGCGAGATGACTAGCGGGGTCCTAGAGACCCAGTACTTC | CASSEMTSGVLETQYF
TRBJ1-5 | few | TRBV7-2 | NA | TGTGCCAGCAGCTTAGTTCTCTACATAGGAGACAGAGTAAGCAATCAGCCCCAGCATTTT | CASSLVLYIGDRVSNQPQHF
TRBJ1-5 | once | TRBV28 | NA | TGTGCCAGCAGTTTAGAGAGGAGCAATCAGCCCCAGCATTTT | CASSLERSNQPQHF
TRBJ2-7 | many | TRBV20-1 | NA | TGCAGTGCTAGAAAGGACTGGTCGGGTTCAGGCTCCTACGAGCAGTACTTC | CSARKDWSGSGSYEQYF
TRBJ1-4 | many | TRBV15 | NA | TGTGCCACCAGCAGAGATAGAAGGGTTAGGCTGTTTTTT | CATSRDRRVRLFF
TRBJ1-2 | NA | TRBV20-1 | NA | TGCAGTGCTCCCCAGGCGGGGGGCTTCTATGGCTACACCTTC | CSAPQAGGFYGYTF
TRBJ2-7 | NA | TRBV4-3 | NA | TGCGCCAGCAGCCAAGGTTGGGGCCTGACCTACGAGCAGTACTTC | CASSQGWGLTYEQYF
TRBJ1-2 | few | TRBV4-1 | TRBD1 | TGCGCCAGCAGCCAAGACGGGACAGGCGGTAACTATGGCTACACCTTC | CASSQDGTGGNYGYTF
TRBJ2-6 | once | TRBV24-1 | NA | TGTGCCACCAGTGTTTCAGGGGTCCGCGACGCCAACGTCCTGACTTTC | CATSVSGVRDANVLTF
TRBJ2-5 | few | TRBV6-5 | NA | TGTGCCAGCAGGCCCCCCCTGGGGTCGGAGACCCAGTACTTC | CASRPPLGSETQYF
TRBJ2-7 | NA | TRBV18 | NA | TGTGCCACCTCGGGAGACAAAACCTACGAGCAGTACTTC | CATSGDKTYEQYF
TRBJ1-1 | many | TRBV29-1 | NA | TGCAGCGTTGAGGTCACAGGCCGTAGGCGAGCTTTCTTT | CSVEVTGRRRAFF
TRBJ1-5 | many | TRBV7-9 | TRBD1 | TGTGCCAGCAGCCCCCAGGGGGATCAGCCCCAGCATTTT | CASSPQGDQPQHF
TRBJ2-6 | NA | TRBV5-5 | TRBD2 | TGTGCCAGCAGCTTGGGTTTGGGAGGGACTGGGGCCAACGTCTTGACTTTC | CASSLGLGGTGANVLTF
TRBJ2-3 | NA | TRBV6-5 | NA | TGTGCCAGCAAGGCGGTCGGCACAGATACGCAGTATTTT | CASKAVGTDTQYF
TRBJ2-3 | many | TRBV2 | TRBD1 | TGTGCCAGCAGAGGACAGGTTAGCACAGATACGCAGTATTTT | CASRGQVSTDTQYF
TRBJ1-5 | few | TRBV20-1 | NA | TGCAGTGCTAGAGATACCAGGGGCGGACAGCCCCAGCATTTT | CSARDTRGGQPQHF
TRBJ2-1 | few | TRBV6-6 | NA | TGTGCCGGGAAGCAGGGCGAGGGAAATGAGCAGTTCTTC | CAGKQGEGNEQFF
TRBJ2-3 | few | TRBV6-2/TRBV6-3 | NA | TGTGCCACCCGGAAAACTAGCACAGATACGCAGTATTTT | CATRKTSTDTQYF
TRBJ1-1 | many | TRBV20-1 | TRBD1 | TGCAGTGCTGAGGACAGGGGGCCTGAAGCTTTCTTT | CSAEDRGPEAFF
TRBJ2-3 | many | TRBV10-3 | NA | TGTGCCATCAGTGAGGTCTCTGGCGGGGATAACACAGATACGCAGTATTTT | CAISEVSGGDNTDTQYF
TRBJ2-3 | many | TRBV15 | TRBD2 | TGTGCCACCAGCAGAAGGGCGGGGGAGACCACAGATACGCAGTATTTT | CATSRRAGETTDTQYF
TRBJ1-2 | NA | TRBV18 | NA | TGTGCCAGCTCACCGGTGGAGGTCCTTGGGAACTATGGCTACACCTTC | CASSPVEVLGNYGYTF
TRBJ2-7 | few | TRBV6-1 | TRBD2 | TGTGCCAGCAGTAATAGCGGGGGGAAATACGAGCAGTACTTC | CASSNSGGKYEQYF
TRBJ2-3 | few | TRBV20-1 | NA | TGCAGTGCTCTTCACTTACCTACAGATACGCAGTATTTT | CSALHLPTDTQYF
TRBJ2-7 | NA | TRBV7-9 | TRBD1 | TGTGCCAGCAGCCGGGGACAGGGAGGTTCTCTCGTGTACTTC | CASSRGQGGSLVYF
TRBJ1-3 | many | TRBV15 | NA | TGTGCCACCAGCAGAGATGTGGGGTCTGGAAACACCATATATTTT | CATSRDVGSGNTIYF
TRBJ1-6 | NA | TRBV7-9 | NA | TGTGCCTGGGGGGAAAACTCCTATAATTCACCCCTCCACTTT | CAWGENSYNSPLHF
TRBJ2-1 | few | TRBV5-1 | NA | TGCGCCAGCAGCCTGGGGGTCGGTGAGCAGTTCTTC | CASSLGVGEQFF
TRBJ2-7 | NA | TRBV3-1 | TRBD1 | TGTGCCAGCAGCCAAGCGAAGGGGGCGGGTGAGCAGTACTTC | CASSQAKGAGEQYF
TRBJ2-5 | few | TRBV6-2/TRBV6-3 | NA | TGTGCCAGCAATTATCCCGTGGAGACCCAGTACTTC | CASNYPVETQYF
TRBJ2-7 | NA | TRBV20-1 | NA | TGCAGTGCCTCCGGAACAGGAGGCCTCGTCCACGAGCAGTACTTC | CSASGTGGLVHEQYF
TRBJ2-5 | few | TRBV29-1 | TRBD1 | TGCAGCACATGCAGGGGGCCCGGAGAGACCCAGTACTTC | CSTCRGPGETQYF
TRBJ1-5 | many | TRBV20-1 | NA | TGCAGTGCTAGCACCCTCAGCGGGGGCGTCGGTCAGCCCCAGCATTTT | CSASTLSGGVGQPQHF
TRBJ2-7 | many | TRBV28 | NA | TGTGCCAGCAGTCCCAATACGTGGGGGTTCAGCTCCTACGAGCAGTACTTC | CASSPNTWGFSSYEQYF
TRBJ1-1 | many | TRBV12-3/TRBV12-4 | NA | TGTGCCAGCAGTTTACACGATTACTTAGAGGGGACTGAAGCTTTCTTT | CASSLHDYLEGTEAFF
TRBJ2-5 | NA | TRBV7-2 | NA | TGTGCCAGCATCTCCCGCTTATTGGGACCGCTGAGGGGAGAGACCCAGTACTTC | CASISRLLGPLRGETQYF
TRBJ2-1 | NA | TRBV4-2 | TRBD2 | TGTGCCAGCAGCCAAGATCGGGGGGGAGGGCTATACTACAATGAGCAGTTCTTC | CASSQDRGGGLYYNEQFF
TRBJ1-6 | few | TRBV5-6 | NA | TGTGCCAGCAGCCAGGAGGGCTGGGGCTCACCCCTCCACTTT | CASSQEGWGSPLHF
TRBJ1-1 | many | TRBV12-3/TRBV12-4 | NA | TGTGCCAGCAGTTTTCAAGGACCCTCCGAAGCTTTCTTT | CASSFQGPSEAFF
TRBJ1-6 | many | TRBV6-5 | NA | TGTGCCAGCAGTTACTGGGGGCCCTATTCACCCCTCCACTTT | CASSYWGPYSPLHF
TRBJ2-7 | NA | TRBV12-3/TRBV12-4 | NA | TGTGCCAGCAGAGGTCTTAACTACGAGCAGTACTTC | CASRGLNYEQYF
TRBJ2-7 | few | TRBV28 | NA | TGTGCCAGCTCAGGGCGATACTGGCGCCGAAACAACTACGAGCAGTACTTC | CASSGRYWRRNNYEQYF
TRBJ2-7 | NA | TRBV7-9 | TRBD1 | TGTGCCAGCAGCCCGAACCCCGGGACAGCTACCTACGAGCAGGACTTC | CASSPNPGTATYEQDF
TRBJ1-2 | many | TRBV27 | NA | TGTGCCAGCAGTTCAAGGACGACGCAGCTTAACTATGGCTACACCTTC | CASSSRTTQLNYGYTF
TRBJ1-4 | NA | TRBV27 | NA | TGTGCCAGCAGTTTTACGAGGGTAACTAATGAAAAACTGTTTTTT | CASSFTRVTNEKLFF
TRBJ2-7 | NA | TRBV5-1 | TRBD2 | TGCGCCAGCAGCTTCGAGCGGGGCTCTGGCTACGAGCAGTACTTC | CASSFERGSGYEQYF
TRBJ1-4 | many | TRBV7-2 | NA | TGTGCCAGCAGCTTAAACGGGCCGGCTAATGAAAAACTGTTTTTT | CASSLNGPANEKLFF
TRBJ2-1 | many | TRBV4-2 | NA | TGTGCCAGCAGCCAAGAGTCACGGCCATCCGATGAGCAGTTCTTC | CASSQESRPSDEQFF